This TCR beta chain was captured in a study of cytomegalovirus exposure and HLA in healthy donors. In the PCR, 60 Vbeta and 13 Jbeta primers were used. The repertoire was sequenced with immunoSEQ multiplex PCR; TCRdb's copy has only in-frame clones and lacks some. The data hold around 130,000 clones, with approximately 80% observed a single time. This clone was counted a single time. V was shortened by 5 bases and J by 5 bases, with 12 bases between the two germline ends. The CDR3 covers 13 residues. In germline, CDR1 is SEHNR, CDR2 FQNEAQ (reference sequence). This sequence was found in a woman aged 18-29 years in good health and CMV-seropositive. This chain links TRBV7-9 with TRBJ1-1; D remains ambiguous. Sequenced material: PBMCs. The CDR3 bases are TGTGCCAGCAGCCCCGAGGCTGGGACTGAAGCTTTCTTT. Its protein product is CASSPEAGTEAFF.